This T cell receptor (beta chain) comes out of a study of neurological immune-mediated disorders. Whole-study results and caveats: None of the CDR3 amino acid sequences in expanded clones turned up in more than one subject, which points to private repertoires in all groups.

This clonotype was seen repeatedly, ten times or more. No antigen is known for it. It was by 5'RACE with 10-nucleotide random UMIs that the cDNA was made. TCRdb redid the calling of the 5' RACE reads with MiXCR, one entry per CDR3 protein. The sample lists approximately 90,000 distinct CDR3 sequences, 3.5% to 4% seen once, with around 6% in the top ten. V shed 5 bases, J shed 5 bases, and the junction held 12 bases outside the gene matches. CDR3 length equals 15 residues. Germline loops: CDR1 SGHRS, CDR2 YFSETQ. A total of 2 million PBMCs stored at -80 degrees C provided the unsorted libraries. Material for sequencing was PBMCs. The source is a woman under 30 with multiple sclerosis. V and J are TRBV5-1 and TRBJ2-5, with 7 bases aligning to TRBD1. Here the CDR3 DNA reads TGCGCCAGCAGTTTTGGGACAGACGGATCGGAGACCCAGTACTTC. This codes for CASSFGTDGSETQYF.